The T cell receptor beta chain under discussion was sequenced for a study of PD-L1 blockade in urothelial cancer. Trimming removed 10 bases at V and 5 bases at J, with 23 bases between. Germline CDR1 reads MNHNS; CDR2 reads SASEGT. The length of the CDR3 is 15 residues. This table comes from immunoSEQ multiplex PCR, and its TCRdb copy is limited to in-frame clones, with some not included. Of about 45,000 clones detected, 88% appear once; the ten largest clones hold 20% to 25%. Time point in this sample: pretreatment peripheral blood. This clonotype was sampled from a donor at least 40 years old with urothelial cancer. The chain couples TRBV6-1 to TRBJ2-5, with D tentatively TRBD1 (6 bases). Sequences were derived from PBMCs, sampled around atezolizumab (anti-PD-L1) treatment. The CDR3 loop is CAIRLGDTIRETQYF. The CDR3 DNA follows: TGTGCCATCCGACTGGGGGACACTATACGGGAGACCCAGTACTTC.